This is a list of T cell receptor beta chains from one sample in a study of T-cell reconstitution after alpha-beta-depleted transplantation in children. TCRdb used MiXCR to reprocess the PCR reads, holding one entry per CDR3 protein. Here the sample spans some 500,000 distinct CDR3 sequences, about a sixth being singletons. This material consisted of PBMCs from the stem cell graft donor, taken from the stem cell graft. The source of these receptors is a human donor who donated a stem cell graft to a child with acute lymphoblastic leukemia. Both conserved end residues are trimmed from each CDR3. The order of the fields is CDR3 protein, V gene, clone size, J gene. A clone size is listed for some rows: how often the clone was seen (once, few, many), or a class if it is expanded.

CDR3 protein: SVGDYEQY; V gene: TRBV29-1; clone size: many; J gene: TRBJ2-7
CDR3 protein: ASSLARGTVSYEQY; V gene: TRBV7-8; clone size: few; J gene: TRBJ2-7
CDR3 protein: ASSYAGKGQPQH; V gene: TRBV6-5; clone size: few; J gene: TRBJ1-5
CDR3 protein: ASSEAGGPYEQY; V gene: TRBV6-1; clone size: many; J gene: TRBJ2-7
CDR3 protein: ASSWLGLTQPQH; V gene: TRBV6-2/TRBV6-3; clone size: few; J gene: TRBJ1-5
CDR3 protein: ASSQEGHPYEQY; V gene: TRBV3-1; clone size: NA; J gene: TRBJ2-7
CDR3 protein: ASSLGGSSNEQF; V gene: TRBV5-1; clone size: NA; J gene: TRBJ2-1
CDR3 protein: AISGEREIRTGELF; V gene: TRBV10-3; clone size: NA; J gene: TRBJ2-2
CDR3 protein: ASSQDEWSSYNEQF; V gene: TRBV4-2; clone size: NA; J gene: TRBJ2-1
CDR3 protein: ASSLGWWTEAF; V gene: TRBV5-6; clone size: NA; J gene: TRBJ1-1
CDR3 protein: ASSQVSEAF; V gene: TRBV3-1; clone size: few; J gene: TRBJ1-1
CDR3 protein: ASSQDLAGYNEQF; V gene: TRBV14; clone size: NA; J gene: TRBJ2-1
CDR3 protein: ASSFAGDGSPLH; V gene: TRBV5-1; clone size: few; J gene: TRBJ1-6
CDR3 protein: ASTLPRTSGRDPEETQY; V gene: TRBV12-3/TRBV12-4; clone size: NA; J gene: TRBJ2-5
CDR3 protein: ASSLGATGDRTQY; V gene: TRBV7-2; clone size: NA; J gene: TRBJ2-5
CDR3 protein: ASSHPLRLAGGTEQF; V gene: TRBV5-4; clone size: NA; J gene: TRBJ2-1
CDR3 protein: ASSFRQGQAGNFEQF; V gene: TRBV11-2; clone size: many; J gene: TRBJ2-1
CDR3 protein: ASSQANSGGYT; V gene: TRBV4-2; clone size: few; J gene: TRBJ1-2
CDR3 protein: ASSVAPGNYEQY; V gene: TRBV9; clone size: NA; J gene: TRBJ2-7
CDR3 protein: ASSLAPGQGGDEQF; V gene: TRBV5-1; clone size: NA; J gene: TRBJ2-1
CDR3 protein: ASSPRGDWGTEAF; V gene: TRBV7-9; clone size: many; J gene: TRBJ1-1
CDR3 protein: ATSDLGTSEEDNEQF; V gene: TRBV24-1; clone size: NA; J gene: TRBJ2-1
CDR3 protein: ASSLHGIGLDNEPF; V gene: TRBV5-1; clone size: once; J gene: TRBJ2-1
CDR3 protein: ASSIVTGGSYNEQF; V gene: TRBV19; clone size: NA; J gene: TRBJ2-1
CDR3 protein: ASSYSDRHTQY; V gene: TRBV5-6; clone size: once; J gene: TRBJ2-3